Presented here are 17 T cell receptor beta chains from one specimen sequenced in a study of CD8 T cells in ankylosing spondylitis. One entry per CDR3 protein, called by TCRdb with MiXCR from the 5' RACE reads. This sample yields about 340,000 distinct CDR3 sequences, of which around 20% are seen a single time; about 12% belongs to the top ten. Sequencing input: blood, either unsorted or a sorted T cell fraction (not recorded which). These receptors all come from a male donor with ankylosing spondylitis or in good health (not recorded which).

The rearrangement links TRBV6-5 to TRBJ2-2; 12 bases fit TRBD2. V dropped 4 bases and J dropped 6; count of bases not matched to a gene: 3. In germline, CDR1 is MNHEY, CDR2 SVGAGI. The length of the CDR3 is 15 residues. This CDR3 is CASSSGLAGPGELFF. CDR3 coding DNA: TGTGCCAGCAGTTCCGGACTAGCGGGGCCCGGGGAGCTGTTTTTT.

The table lists this clonotype with a few counts. The chain recombines TRBV27 with TRBJ2-7; 7 bases align to TRBD1. The CDR3 loop spans 13 amino acids. The germline gives CDR1 MNHEY, CDR2 SMNVEV (reference sequence). V shed 0 bases and J 7 bases; nucleotides not matched to a gene: 3. The CDR3 DNA follows: TGTGCCAGCAGTTTATCGTTGACAGGGGAGCAGTACTTC. Translation gives CASSLSLTGEQYF.

The chain joins TRBV3-1 to TRBJ2-2; 7 bases agree with TRBD1. There are 12 residues in the CDR3. Germline CDR1 LGHDT, CDR2 YNNKEL (reference sequence). Trimming removed 8 bases from V and 4 bases from J; junction bases left unmatched: 1. The CDR3: CASEGATGELFF. The CDR3, as DNA: TGTGCCAGCGAGGGGGCCACCGGGGAGCTGTTTTTT.

A few counts support this clonotype. CDR3: CASSYPRNEQFF. DNA of the CDR3: TGTGCCAGCAGTTACCCTCGGAATGAGCAGTTCTTC. The chain carries TRBV6-6 and TRBJ2-1, with D unclear. The V gene's germline CDR1 is MNHNY and CDR2 SVGAGI (reference sequence). The CDR3 consists of 12 residues. With 2 bases removed from V and 7 bases from J, the gap between germline ends came to 6 bases.

The chain carries TRBV3-1 and TRBJ2-3, with D unresolved. Germline CDR1 and CDR2: LGHDT and YNNKEL (reference sequence). V lost 1 base, J lost 6 bases, and 17 bases lay in between. The length of the CDR3 is 16 residues. CDR3 loop: CASSQVSLLAGDTQYF. CDR3 sequence (DNA): TGTGCCAGCAGCCAAGTATCCCTTTTGGCAGGTGATACGCAGTATTTT.

The chain combines TRBV9 with TRBJ2-1; perhaps D is TRBD1 or TRBD2 (5 bases each). Between the trimmed V and J ends, which lost 0 bases and 10 bases, there was a span of 8 bases. The germline V gene has CDR1 SGDLS and CDR2 YYNGEE. The CDR3 loop spans 12 amino acids. The CDR3 here is CASSVGEGEQFF. DNA of the CDR3: TGTGCCAGCAGCGTAGGCGAGGGGGAGCAGTTCTTC.

This clonotype was detected a few times. This chain uses TRBV2 with TRBJ1-4, with D unclear. Trimming took off 0 bases at V and 6 bases at J, with 11 bases between the two ends. Germline V gene data show CDR1 as SNHLY and CDR2 as FYNNEI. This CDR3 spans 15 amino acids. CDR3 DNA: TGTGCCAGCAGTGAAGCGGAGCGGGTGGATGAAAAACTGTTTTTT. Amino acid sequence: CASSEAERVDEKLFF.

The genes are TRBV19 and TRBJ1-1; D is unresolved. Trimming removed 9 bases at V and 4 bases at J, with 15 bases between. The CDR3 covers 13 residues. The germline gives CDR1 LNHDA, CDR2 SQIVND (reference sequence). The chain's CDR3 is CASSRAPGTEAFF. CDR3 nucleotide sequence: TGTGCCAGCAGTCGGGCGCCGGGCACTGAAGCTTTCTTT.

This sequence joins TRBV4-1 and TRBJ2-2; D ambiguous. The ends were cut back, 1 base at V and 0 bases at J, with 9 bases in the middle. Germline CDR1 and CDR2: MGHRA and YSYEKL. The CDR3 is made up of 16 amino acids. The CDR3 coding sequence is TGCGCCAGCAGCCAAGCCAGCTTTACGAACACCGGGGAGCTGTTTTTT. Its protein is CASSQASFTNTGELFF.

The chain couples TRBV11-2 to TRBJ2-7; D may correspond to TRBD1 or TRBD2 (5 bases each). CDR3 length equals 15 residues. CDR1 is SGHAT and CDR2 is FQNNGV in the germline V gene. Between the trimmed V and J ends, which lost 5 bases and 2 bases, there was a span of 16 bases. As DNA, the CDR3 is TGTGCCAGCAGCGTCGGCGAGGGGTCACCCTACGAGCAGTACTTC. It specifies CASSVGEGSPYEQYF.

Only a few counts were recorded for this clonotype. The chain combines TRBV10-2 with TRBJ2-1, with 7 bases identical to TRBD1. Germline V gene lookup returns CDR1 WSHSY and CDR2 SAAADI. The V segment lost 3 bases and the J segment 9 bases; nucleotides outside the gene matches: 8. The length of the CDR3 is 14 residues. The CDR3 sequence is CASSDPLEGAEQFF. The CDR3 DNA follows: TGCGCCAGCAGTGACCCCCTCGAGGGGGCTGAGCAGTTCTTC.

This chain links TRBV14 with TRBJ2-5; D perhaps matches TRBD1 (6 bases). CDR1 and CDR2 from the germline V gene are SGHDN and FVKESK. The CDR3 is made up of 15 amino acids. V was clipped by 2 bases and J by 1 base, with 11 bases between them. The CDR3 DNA sequence: TGTGCCAGCAGCCAATGGGGGCTCTCCCAAGAGACCCAGTACTTC. The encoded protein is CASSQWGLSQETQYF.

The chain couples TRBV2 to TRBJ2-1, with a tentative D call TRBD2 (5 bases). Trimming removed 7 bases at V and 9 bases at J, with 16 bases between. Germline CDR1 reads SNHLY; CDR2 reads FYNNEI. This CDR3 is 13 amino acids long. The CDR3 loop reads CASTTPRGPEQFF. The CDR3 region has the DNA TGTGCCAGCACTACCCCGCGAGGGCCTGAGCAGTTCTTC. The full variable domain, in which reference TRBV2 and TRBJ2-1 provide the parts outside the CDR3, is EPEVTQTPSHQVTQMGQEVILRCVPISNHLYFYWYRQILGQKVEFLVSFYNNEISEKSEIFDDQFSVERPDGSNFTLKIRSTKLEDSAMYFCASTTPRGPEQFFGPGTRLTVL.

This clonotype has a handful of counts. The chain links TRBV28 to TRBJ1-4; D gene ambiguous. The length of the CDR3 is 14 residues. Trimming shortened V by 9 bases and J by 7 bases, and 18 bases separated the two germline ends. Germline V gene lookup returns CDR1 MDHEN and CDR2 SYDVKM. CDR3 in DNA: TGTGCCAGTCAGGAATCGGCTTTGAGTGAAAAACTGTTTTTT. It is translated as CASQESALSEKLFF.

V usage is TRBV12-3 or TRBV12-4 and J usage is TRBJ1-2; D call uncertain. The CDR3 is made up of 14 amino acids. Between the trimmed V and J ends, which lost 2 bases and 3 bases, there was a span of 10 bases. The CDR3 sequence: CASSLRPGDYGYTF. The CDR3 DNA follows: TGTGCCAGCAGTTTAAGGCCTGGGGACTATGGCTACACCTTC.

The genes are TRBV12-3 or TRBV12-4 and TRBJ2-7; 14 bases agree with TRBD2. This CDR3 has 16 residues. V lost 5 bases, J lost 0 bases, and 3 bases stayed unmatched. CDR3: CASSRLAGGPSYEQYF. The CDR3 DNA sequence: TGTGCCAGCAGTCGACTAGCGGGGGGGCCCTCCTACGAGCAGTACTTC.

This clonotype has at least ten counts. The DNA of the CDR3 is TGTGCCAGCAGCAACCCGGGCGACGGGTCCTACGAGCAGTACTTC. Residues: CASSNPGDGSYEQYF. The chain carries TRBV21-1 and TRBJ2-7; the table assigns TRBD1, which was not confirmed against the DNA. TRBV21-1 is recorded as a pseudogene. The length of the CDR3 is 15 residues.